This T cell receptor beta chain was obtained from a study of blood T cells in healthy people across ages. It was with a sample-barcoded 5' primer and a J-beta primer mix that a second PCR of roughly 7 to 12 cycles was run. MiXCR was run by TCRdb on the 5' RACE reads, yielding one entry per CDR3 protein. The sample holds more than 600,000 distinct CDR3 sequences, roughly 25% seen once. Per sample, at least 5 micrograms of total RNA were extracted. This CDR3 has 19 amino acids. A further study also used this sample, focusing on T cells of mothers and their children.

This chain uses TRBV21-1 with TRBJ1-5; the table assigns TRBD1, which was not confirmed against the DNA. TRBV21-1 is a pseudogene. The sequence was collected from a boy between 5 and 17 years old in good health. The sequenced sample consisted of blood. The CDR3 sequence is CASRFPGQGGLNSNQPQHF. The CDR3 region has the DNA TGTGCCAGCAGATTCCCGGGACAGGGGGGACTAAATAGCAATCAGCCCCAGCATTTT.